This T cell receptor beta chain was recovered during a study of technical replicates of blood from several donors. TCRdb keeps only in-frame clones here, not all; method: immunoSEQ multiplex PCR. The sample lists tens of thousands of clones; about 97% were seen once. CDR1 and CDR2 (germline): SGHRS, YFSETQ. The V gene end was trimmed by 4 bases and the J gene end by 5 bases; junction bases not matched to a gene: 6. There are 14 residues in the CDR3. The clonotype was recovered from a human donor in good health. The sequenced sample consisted of T cells isolated from PBMCs. The V gene is TRBV5-1, the J gene TRBJ1-2, with 9 positions matching TRBD1. The CDR3 is CASSPDRGWYGYTF. The CDR3 DNA reads as TGCGCCAGCAGCCCCGACAGGGGGTGGTATGGCTACACCTTC.